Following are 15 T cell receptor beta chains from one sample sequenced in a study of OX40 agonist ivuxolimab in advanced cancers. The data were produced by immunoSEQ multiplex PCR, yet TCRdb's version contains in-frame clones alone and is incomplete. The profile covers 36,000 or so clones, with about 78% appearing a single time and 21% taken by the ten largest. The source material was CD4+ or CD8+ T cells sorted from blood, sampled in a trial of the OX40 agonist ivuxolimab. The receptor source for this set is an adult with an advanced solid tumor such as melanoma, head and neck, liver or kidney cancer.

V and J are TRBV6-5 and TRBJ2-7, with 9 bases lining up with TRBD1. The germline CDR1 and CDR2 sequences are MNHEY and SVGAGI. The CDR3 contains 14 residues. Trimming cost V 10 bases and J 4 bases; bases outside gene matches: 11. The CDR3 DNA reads TGTGCCACCTCTACCGGGACAGGGATTTACGAGCAGTACTTC. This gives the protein CATSTGTGIYEQYF.

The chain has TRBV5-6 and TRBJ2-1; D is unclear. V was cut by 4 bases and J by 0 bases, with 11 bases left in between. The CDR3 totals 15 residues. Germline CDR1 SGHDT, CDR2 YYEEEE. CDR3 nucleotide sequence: TGTGCCAGCAGCCCCCCGGTTCCCTCCTACAATGAGCAGTTCTTC. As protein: CASSPPVPSYNEQFF. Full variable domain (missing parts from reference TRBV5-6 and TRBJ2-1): DAGVTQSPTHLIKTRGQQVTLRCSPKSGHDTVSWYQQALGQGPQFIFQYYEEEERQRGNFPDRFSGHQFPNYSSELNVNALLLGDSALYLCASSPPVPSYNEQFFGPGTRLTVL.

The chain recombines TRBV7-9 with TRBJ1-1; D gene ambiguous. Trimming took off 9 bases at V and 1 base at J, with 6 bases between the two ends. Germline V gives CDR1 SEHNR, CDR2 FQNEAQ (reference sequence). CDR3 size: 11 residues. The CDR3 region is CASRRNTEAFF. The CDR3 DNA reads TGTGCCAGTCGACGGAACACTGAAGCTTTCTTT. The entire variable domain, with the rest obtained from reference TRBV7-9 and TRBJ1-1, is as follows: DTGVSQNPRHKITKRGQNVTFRCDPISEHNRLYWYRQTLGQGPEFLTYFQNEAQLEKSRLLSDRFSAERPKGSFSTLEIQRTEQGDSAMYLCASRRNTEAFFGQGTRLTVV.

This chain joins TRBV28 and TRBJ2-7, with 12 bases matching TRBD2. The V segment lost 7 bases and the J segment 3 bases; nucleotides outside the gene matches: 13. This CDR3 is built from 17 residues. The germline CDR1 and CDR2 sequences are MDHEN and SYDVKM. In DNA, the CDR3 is TGTGCCAGCACCGGAGGTGGACTAGCGGGACTTGTCTACGAGCAGTACTTC. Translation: CASTGGGLAGLVYEQYF. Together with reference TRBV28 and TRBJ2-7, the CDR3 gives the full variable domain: DVKVTQSSRYLVKRTGEKVFLECVQDMDHENMFWYRQDPGLGLRLIYFSYDVKMKEKGDIPEGYSVSREKKERFSLILESASTNQTSMYLCASTGGGLAGLVYEQYFGPGTRLTVT.

CDR3 coding DNA: TGCAGCGTTGAAGGGGGGACTAGCGGTTTCCCGTACGAGCAGTACTTC. Translation: CSVEGGTSGFPYEQYF. The gene calls are TRBV29-1 and TRBJ2-7, with 11 bases that match TRBD2. The CDR3 covers 16 residues. Germline-derived CDR1 and CDR2 are SQVTM and ANQGSEA. After removal of 1 base from V and 4 bases from J, the junction contained 9 bases not matched to a gene.

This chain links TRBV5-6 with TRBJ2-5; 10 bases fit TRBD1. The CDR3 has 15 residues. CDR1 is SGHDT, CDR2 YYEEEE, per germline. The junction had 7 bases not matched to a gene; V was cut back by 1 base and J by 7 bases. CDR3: CASSLTGTGEATQYF. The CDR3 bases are TGTGCCAGCAGCTTGACCGGGACAGGGGAGGCGACCCAGTACTTC.

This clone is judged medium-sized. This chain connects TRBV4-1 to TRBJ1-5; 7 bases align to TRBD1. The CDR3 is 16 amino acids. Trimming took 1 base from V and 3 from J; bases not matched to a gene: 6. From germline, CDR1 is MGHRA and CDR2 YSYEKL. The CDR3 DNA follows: TGCGCCAGCAGCCAAGCAACAGGGGTGGCCAATCAGCCCCAGCATTTT. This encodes CASSQATGVANQPQHF.

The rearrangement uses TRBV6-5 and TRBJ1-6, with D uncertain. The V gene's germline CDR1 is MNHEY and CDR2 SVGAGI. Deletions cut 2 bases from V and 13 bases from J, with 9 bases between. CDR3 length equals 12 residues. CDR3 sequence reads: CASSYPLLPLHF. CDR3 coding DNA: TGTGCCAGCAGTTACCCCCTCCTCCCCCTCCACTTT.

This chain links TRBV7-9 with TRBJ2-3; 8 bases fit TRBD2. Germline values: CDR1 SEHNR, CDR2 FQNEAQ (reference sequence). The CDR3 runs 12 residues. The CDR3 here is CSGGFSTDTQYF. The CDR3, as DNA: TGTAGCGGGGGCTTTAGCACAGATACGCAGTATTTT.

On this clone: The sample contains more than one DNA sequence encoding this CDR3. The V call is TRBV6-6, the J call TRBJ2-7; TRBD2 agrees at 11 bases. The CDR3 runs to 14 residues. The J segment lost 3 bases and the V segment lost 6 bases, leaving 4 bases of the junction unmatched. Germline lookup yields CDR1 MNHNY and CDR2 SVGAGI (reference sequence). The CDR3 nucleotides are TGTGCCAGCAGCTATAGCGGGGGGGGCTACGAGCAGTACTTC. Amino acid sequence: CASSYSGGGYEQYF.

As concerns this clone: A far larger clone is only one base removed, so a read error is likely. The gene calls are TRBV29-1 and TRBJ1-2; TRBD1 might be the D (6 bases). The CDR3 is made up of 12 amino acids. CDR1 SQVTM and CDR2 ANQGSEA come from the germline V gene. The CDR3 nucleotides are TGCAGCGGTGAATGGGGGGGGCTTGGCTACACCTTC. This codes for CSGEWGGLGYTF.

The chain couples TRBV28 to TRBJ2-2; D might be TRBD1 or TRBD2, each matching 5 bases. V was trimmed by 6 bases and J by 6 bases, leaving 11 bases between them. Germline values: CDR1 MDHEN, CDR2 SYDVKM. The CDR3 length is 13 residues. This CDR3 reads CASRSGTAGELFF. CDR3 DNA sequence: TGTGCCAGCAGGTCCGGGACCGCCGGGGAGCTGTTTTTT.

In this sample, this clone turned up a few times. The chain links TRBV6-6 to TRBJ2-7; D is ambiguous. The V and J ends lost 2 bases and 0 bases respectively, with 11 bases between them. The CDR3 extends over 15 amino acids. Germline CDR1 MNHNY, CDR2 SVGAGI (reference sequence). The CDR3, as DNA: TGTGCCAGCAGTTACCGAGCCGAAAGCTCCTACGAGCAGTACTTC. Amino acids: CASSYRAESSYEQYF.

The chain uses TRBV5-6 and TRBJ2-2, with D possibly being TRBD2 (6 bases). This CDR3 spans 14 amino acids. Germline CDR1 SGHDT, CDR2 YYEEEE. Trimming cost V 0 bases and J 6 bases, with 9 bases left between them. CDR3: CASSLGGGPGELFF. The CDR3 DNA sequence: TGTGCCAGCAGCTTGGGTGGAGGGCCCGGGGAGCTGTTTTTT. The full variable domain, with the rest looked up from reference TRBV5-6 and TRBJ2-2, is DAGVTQSPTHLIKTRGQQVTLRCSPKSGHDTVSWYQQALGQGPQFIFQYYEEEERQRGNFPDRFSGHQFPNYSSELNVNALLLGDSALYLCASSLGGGPGELFFGEGSRLTVL.

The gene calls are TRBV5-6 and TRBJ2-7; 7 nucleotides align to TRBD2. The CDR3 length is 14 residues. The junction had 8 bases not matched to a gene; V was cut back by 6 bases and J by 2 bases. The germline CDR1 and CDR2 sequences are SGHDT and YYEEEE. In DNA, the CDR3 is TGTGCCAGCAACCGACTAGCCTCCACCTACGAGCAGTACTTC. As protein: CASNRLASTYEQYF.